The 4 T cell receptor beta chains below all came from one sample that was sequenced in a study of identical twins. TCRdb reprocessed the 5' RACE reads with MiXCR, giving one entry per CDR3 protein. The sample carries about 690,000 distinct CDR3 sequences, 6.1% recorded once. Sequenced: naive T cells sorted from blood. The receptors originated from a man younger than 30 in good health.

This clonotype was picked up a small number of times. The genes are TRBV5-1 and TRBJ1-2, with 7 bases lining up with TRBD1. J gave up 6 bases and V 4 bases, and 6 bases lay outside the gene matches. CDR1 SGHRS and CDR2 YFSETQ come from the germline V gene. The CDR3 length is 13 residues. CDR3 DNA sequence: TGCGCCAGCAGCGCGACCGGGACAGATGGCTACACCTTC. Its protein product is CASSATGTDGYTF.

The table lists this clonotype with many counts. The CDR3 nucleotides read TGCAGCGCCGTACTAGAGATTCAGTACTTC. The encoded protein is CSAVLEIQYF. The chain links TRBV29-1 to TRBJ2-4; TRBD2 is a possible D gene (5 bases). Trimming removed 7 bases from V and 10 bases from J, with 11 bases in between. Germline V gene data show CDR1 as SQVTM and CDR2 as ANQGSEA. The CDR3 runs to 10 residues.

This clonotype was observed at least ten times. This chain uses TRBV12-3 or TRBV12-4 with TRBJ1-2; D is unclear. V shed 3 bases and J shed 2 bases, with 7 bases lying between them. The CDR3 runs 13 residues. The CDR3 here is CASSLPANYGYTF. In DNA, the CDR3 is TGTGCCAGCAGTTTGCCGGCAAACTATGGCTACACCTTC.

In this sample, this clonotype turned up a few times. J is TRBJ2-7 and V is TRBV15; 8 positions agree with TRBD1. The CDR3 runs to 13 residues. The V gene end was trimmed by 3 bases and the J gene end by 5 bases; junction bases not matched to a gene: 3. Germline CDR1 LNHNV, CDR2 YYDKDF (reference sequence). CDR3 amino acids: CATSRDRADEQYF. CDR3 nucleotide sequence: TGTGCCACCAGCAGGGACAGGGCGGACGAGCAGTACTTC.